This T cell receptor beta chain came from a study of T cell responses to AZD1222 COVID-19 vaccine. Looking at the study overall: Second doses that came at about 4 or about 12 weeks were put together.

Findings and caveats of the study: Vaccine-associated CD4 TCRs ranged over spike, dominating at 160-218 and 743-854. Without day 14 samples, only post-peak T cell repertoires were studied. There were mostly white British donors and more females than males, and clonal diversity was possibly underestimated.

This clone appeared a few times. The antigen remains undetermined. Clones were sequenced by immunoSEQ multiplex PCR, and TCRdb holds only the in-frame ones, with some missing. Among approximately 110,000 clones listed, around 90% were seen once. V was shortened by 2 bases and J by 6 bases, with 14 bases between the two germline ends. Per germline, CDR1 SGHTA and CDR2 FQGNSA. This CDR3 is 15 amino acids long. The TCR comes from an adult in good health. The sample was peripheral blood, taken on day 0 of AZD1222 vaccination. The J gene is TRBJ1-5, the V gene TRBV7-2, with D perhaps matching TRBD1 (5 bases). The CDR3 reads CASSLFAGTSQPQHF. The DNA of the CDR3 is TGTGCCAGCAGCTTATTCGCAGGGACGAGTCAGCCCCAGCATTTT.